A selection of T cell receptor beta chains follows, all from one sample in a study of shared T cell receptors in the human thymus. Using immunoSEQ multiplex PCR, the repertoire was profiled, and TCRdb retains in-frame clones only, with some absent. The sample has roughly 700,000 clones, 85% to 90% seen once. The sample also formed part of further work on human thymus T cells.

Sequenced material: thymocytes. Receptor source: a boy under three years old with a congenital heart defect. CDR3s include the opening cysteine and the closing phenylalanine or tryptophan. D genes are given only for firm matches. Only part of the rows carry a size: once, few, many, or a class if the clone is expanded.

clone_size	d_call	v_call	j_call	cdr3_aa	cdr3_nt
.	.	TRBV7-9	TRBJ2-7	CASSLVRRTYEQYF	TGTGCCAGCAGCTTAGTCCGGCGGACCTACGAGCAGTACTTC
.	.	TRBV18	TRBJ2-7	CASSPRGGGYEQYF	TGTGCCAGCTCACCACGAGGGGGTGGCTACGAGCAGTACTTC
.	.	TRBV18	TRBJ1-2	CASSPPDSNYGYTF	TGTGCCAGCTCACCACCGGACAGTAACTATGGCTACACCTTC
.	.	TRBV27	TRBJ1-5	CASSPRDTSNQPQHF	TGTGCCAGCAGTCCCCGGGACACCAGCAATCAGCCCCAGCATTTT
.	.	TRBV6-5	TRBJ1-4	CASSLGPENEKLFF	TGTGCCAGCAGCCTCGGTCCCGAGAATGAAAAACTGTTTTTT
.	.	TRBV10-1	TRBJ2-7	CASSCGGPF	TGCGCCAGCAGCTGTGGGGGCCCCTTC
once	TRBD2	TRBV25-1	TRBJ2-7	CASSEPAGLAGLSEQYF	TGTGCCAGCAGTGAGCCCGCCGGACTAGCGGGTTTATCCGAGCAGTACTTC
.	.	TRBV11-1	TRBJ2-7	CASRRTGAYEQYF	TGTGCCAGCCGCCGGACGGGAGCCTACGAGCAGTACTTC
.	.	TRBV28	TRBJ1-5	CASSPKGQGEDQPQHF	TGTGCCAGCAGCCCTAAAGGGCAGGGCGAAGATCAGCCCCAGCATTTT
.	TRBD1	TRBV7-2	TRBJ1-2	CASSLRPGTGGALYYGYTF	TGTGCCAGCAGCTTAAGGCCCGGGACAGGGGGCGCACTCTACTATGGCTACACCTTC
.	.	TRBV29-1	TRBJ1-2	CSVEFGRGSYGYTF	TGCAGCGTTGAGTTCGGCAGGGGCTCATATGGCTACACCTTC
.	TRBD1	TRBV10-2	TRBJ2-5	CASSDYGQGHVPRETQYF	TGCGCCAGCAGTGACTATGGACAGGGCCATGTTCCCCGGGAGACCCAGTACTTC
.	.	TRBV29-1	TRBJ2-4	CSVRSRGFAKNIQYF	TGCAGCGTCCGATCCAGGGGTTTTGCCAAAAACATTCAGTACTTC
once	.	TRBV18	TRBJ1-5	CASSQTGPGGNQPQHF	TGTGCCAGCTCACAAACTGGACCGGGAGGGAATCAGCCCCAGCATTTT
.	TRBD1	TRBV6-6	TRBJ1-5	CASSHEGQGGNQPQHF	TGTGCCAGCAGTCACGAAGGACAGGGTGGCAATCAGCCCCAGCATTTT
.	TRBD2	TRBV9	TRBJ2-1	CASSVGLAGGGDSEQFF	TGTGCCAGCAGCGTAGGGCTAGCGGGAGGTGGAGACAGTGAGCAGTTCTTC
.	TRBD1	TRBV2	TRBJ1-2	CASSELNRGNYGYTF	TGTGCCAGCAGTGAATTGAACAGGGGGAACTATGGCTACACCTTC
.	TRBD1	TRBV10-3	TRBJ2-1	CAISEIVRRGHEQFF	TGTGCCATCAGTGAGATAGTTCGCAGGGGGCACGAACAGTTCTTC
.	.	TRBV28	TRBJ2-7	CASSLDWAPYEQYF	TGTGCCAGCAGTTTAGATTGGGCCCCCTACGAGCAGTACTTC
.	.	TRBV29-1	TRBJ2-7	CSVEAGGQDGEYEQYF	TGCAGCGTTGAAGCGGGGGGACAGGACGGGGAATACGAGCAGTACTTC
.	.	TRBV6-5	TRBJ2-7	CASKGGTSPEQYF	TGTGCCAGCAAGGGGGGGACCAGCCCCGAGCAGTACTTC
once	TRBD2	TRBV4-1	TRBJ2-1	CASSPAQLAGAPNEQFF	TGCGCCAGCAGCCCGGCCCAACTAGCGGGAGCTCCCAATGAGCAGTTCTTC
.	.	TRBV5-1	TRBJ2-3	CASSLAPTDTQYF	TGCGCCAGCAGCTTGGCCCCTACAGATACGCAGTATTTT
once	.	TRBV20-1	TRBJ2-1	CSAEGNEQFF	TGCAGTGCTGAGGGCAATGAGCAGTTCTTC
.	TRBD2	TRBV18	TRBJ2-5	CASSLTCLAGGPDETQYF	TGTGCCAGCTCACTTACCTGTCTAGCGGGAGGGCCGGATGAGACCCAGTACTTC
.	.	TRBV5-6	TRBJ2-7	CASSSTVSYEQYF	TGTGCCAGCAGCTCGACAGTCTCCTACGAGCAGTACTTC
.	TRBD1	TRBV5-1	TRBJ2-1	CASSLRRVRTGANNEQFF	TGCGCCAGCAGCTTAAGGCGGGTAAGGACAGGGGCTAACAATGAGCAGTTCTTC
.	TRBD2	TRBV11-1	TRBJ2-7	CASSHSGRQHEQYF	TGTGCCAGCAGCCACAGCGGGAGGCAGCACGAGCAGTACTTC
.	.	TRBV5-6	TRBJ2-7	CASSPTRGQQVYEQYF	TGTGCCAGCAGCCCCACGCGGGGACAGCAAGTCTACGAGCAGTACTTC
.	.	TRBV9	TRBJ2-3	CASSAENPSTDTQYF	TGTGCCAGCAGCGCCGAGAACCCTAGCACAGATACGCAGTATTTT
.	.	TRBV5-1	TRBJ2-7	CASSPRDWSYEQYF	TGCGCCAGCAGCCCGCGGGACTGGAGCTACGAGCAGTACTTC
.	TRBD1	TRBV28	TRBJ1-5	CASHRGRGPQHF	TGTGCCAGCCACAGGGGGCGGGGGCCCCAGCATTTT
.	TRBD2	TRBV11-2	TRBJ2-3	CASSLDLQREKGRTDTQYF	TGTGCCAGCAGCTTAGATCTCCAGCGGGAGAAGGGGCGGACAGATACGCAGTATTTT
.	TRBD2	TRBV14	TRBJ2-7	CASSQERTSGDSSYEQYF	TGTGCCAGCAGCCAAGAAAGGACTAGCGGGGATAGCTCCTACGAGCAGTACTTC
.	.	TRBV4-3	TRBJ1-1	CASSQGAGAKGVMNTEAFF	TGCGCCAGCAGCCAAGGGGCAGGGGCCAAGGGGGTTATGAACACTGAAGCTTTCTTT
.	TRBD2	TRBV4-1	TRBJ2-1	CASSQGLAGTNEQFF	TGCGCCAGCAGCCAAGGACTAGCGGGAACAAATGAGCAGTTCTTC
.	.	TRBV11-2	TRBJ2-3	CASSLEGGLGGDTQYF	TGTGCCAGCAGCTTAGAGGGGGGACTGGGGGGAGATACGCAGTATTTT
.	.	TRBV10-2	TRBJ2-5	CASSMAAGQETQYF	TGCGCCAGCAGTATGGCGGCAGGGCAAGAGACCCAGTACTTC
few	.	TRBV5-5	TRBJ2-7	CASSLTGREQYF	TGTGCCAGCAGCTTGACAGGACGCGAGCAGTACTTC
.	.	TRBV5-1	TRBJ1-1	CASSLGAGDTEAFF	TGCGCCAGCTCCTTGGGGGCGGGGGACACTGAAGCTTTCTTT
.	TRBD2	TRBV6-5	TRBJ2-3	CASSRLAPSTDTQYF	TGTGCCAGCTCCCGACTAGCGCCTAGCACAGATACGCAGTATTTT
.	.	TRBV7-9	TRBJ2-7	CASSLEGTRGCYEQYF	TGTGCCAGCAGCTTAGAGGGGACTCGCGGGTGCTACGAGCAGTACTTC
.	.	TRBV6-1	TRBJ2-7	CASRRRLTYEQYF	TGTGCCAGCAGAAGGAGGTTAACCTACGAGCAGTACTTC
.	.	TRBV7-2	TRBJ2-1	CASSPGQTTSSYNEQFF	TGTGCCAGCAGCCCCGGACAGACTACAAGCTCCTACAATGAGCAGTTCTTC
.	.	TRBV27	TRBJ2-1	CASSVGGGNEQFF	TGTGCCAGCAGTGTAGGGGGGGGAAATGAGCAGTTCTTC
.	.	TRBV30	TRBJ1-3	CAWMVPGNGNTIYF	TGTGCCTGGATGGTTCCAGGGAACGGAAACACCATATATTTT
.	.	TRBV30	TRBJ2-7	CAWSKDKYEQYF	TGTGCCTGGAGTAAGGACAAGTACGAGCAGTACTTC
.	.	TRBV19	TRBJ2-5	CAGPPGLPGETQYF	TGTGCCGGACCACCGGGACTCCCGGGCGAGACCCAGTACTTC
.	TRBD1	TRBV4-3	TRBJ2-2	CASSPEGGGTGELFF	TGCGCCAGCAGCCCGGAAGGGGGCGGCACCGGGGAGCTGTTTTTT
.	.	TRBV11-2	TRBJ2-3	CASGGNRAPTDTQYF	TGTGCCAGCGGTGGGAACAGGGCCCCCACAGATACGCAGTATTTT